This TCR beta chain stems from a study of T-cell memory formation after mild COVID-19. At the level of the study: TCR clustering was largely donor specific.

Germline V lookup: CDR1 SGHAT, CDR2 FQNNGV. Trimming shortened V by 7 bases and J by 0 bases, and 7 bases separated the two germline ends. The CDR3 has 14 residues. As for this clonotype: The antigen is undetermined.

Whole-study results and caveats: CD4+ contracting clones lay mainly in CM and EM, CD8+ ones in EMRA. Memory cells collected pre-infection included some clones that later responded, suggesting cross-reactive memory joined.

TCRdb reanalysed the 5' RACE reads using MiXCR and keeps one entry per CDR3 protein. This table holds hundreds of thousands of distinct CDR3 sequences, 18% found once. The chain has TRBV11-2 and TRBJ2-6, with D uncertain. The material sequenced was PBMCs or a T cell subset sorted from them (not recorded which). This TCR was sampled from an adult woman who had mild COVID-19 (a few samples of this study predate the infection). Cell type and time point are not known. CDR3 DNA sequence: TGTGCCAGCACCGAACCCTCTGGGGCCAACGTCCTGACTTTC. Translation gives CASTEPSGANVLTF.